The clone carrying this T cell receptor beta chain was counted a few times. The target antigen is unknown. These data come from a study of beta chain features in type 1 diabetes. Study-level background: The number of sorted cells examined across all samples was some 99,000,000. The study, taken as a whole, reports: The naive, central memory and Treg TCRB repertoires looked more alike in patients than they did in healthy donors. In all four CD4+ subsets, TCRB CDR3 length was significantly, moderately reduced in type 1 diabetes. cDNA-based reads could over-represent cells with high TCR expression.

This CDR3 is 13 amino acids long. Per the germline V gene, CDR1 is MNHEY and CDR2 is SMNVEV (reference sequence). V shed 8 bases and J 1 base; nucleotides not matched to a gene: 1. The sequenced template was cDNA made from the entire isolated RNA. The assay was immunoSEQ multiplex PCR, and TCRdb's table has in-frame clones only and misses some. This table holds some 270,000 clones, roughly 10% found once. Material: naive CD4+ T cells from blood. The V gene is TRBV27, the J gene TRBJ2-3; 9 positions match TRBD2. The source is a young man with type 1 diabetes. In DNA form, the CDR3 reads TGTGCCAGCCGGACTAGCGGCACAGATACGCAGTATTTT. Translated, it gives CASRTSGTDTQYF.